Listed below are T cell receptor beta chains from one sample, sequenced in a study of blood T cell repertoires in COVID-19. Method: immunoSEQ multiplex PCR; TCRdb's copy keeps in-frame clones and lacks some. The sample has around 120,000 clones; around 81% are singletons. The sequenced material came from peripheral blood. The receptors shown here come from a man between 35 and 55 years old with active or convalescent COVID-19. The CDR3 runs from the conserved cysteine through the conserved F or W. The D gene is left open where the match is weak. The size field is filled for only some rows; it gives once, few, many or a size class.

V,size,J,D,DNA,CDR3
TRBV5-5,-,TRBJ2-1,-,TGTGCCAGCAGCCAAACTGACAGGCCCTACAATGAGCAGTTCTTC,CASSQTDRPYNEQFF
TRBV2,-,TRBJ1-4,TRBD1,TGTGCCAGCAGGGCAACAGGGGCCGAGGAAGAAAAACTGTTTTTT,CASRATGAEEEKLFF
TRBV12-3/TRBV12-4,-,TRBJ1-6,-,TGTGCCAGCAGTTTTCGGAATTCACCCCTCCACTTT,CASSFRNSPLHF
TRBV16,-,TRBJ1-6,TRBD1,TGTGCCAGCAGCCACCCGACAGGGGGACGTTCACCCCTCCACTTT,CASSHPTGGRSPLHF
TRBV28,-,TRBJ1-2,-,TGTGCCAGCAGACAGGTCTATGGCTACACCTTC,CASRQVYGYTF
TRBV18,few,TRBJ2-1,TRBD2,TGTGCCAGCTCACCACAAACGGGGGGCTACAATGAGCAGTTCTTC,CASSPQTGGYNEQFF
TRBV30,-,TRBJ2-4,-,TGTGCCTGGAGTTACCAGAAAAACATTCAGTACTTC,CAWSYQKNIQYF
TRBV19,-,TRBJ2-2,TRBD2,TGTGCCAGTAGTATGCGTTGGGGTAGCGGGGGGATTTTCTCGGAGCTGTTTTTT,CASSMRWGSGGIFSELFF
TRBV7-8,-,TRBJ2-7,-,TGTGCCAGCAGCTTAGGCGTTGGCAGGGGTCTCGAGCAGTACTTC,CASSLGVGRGLEQYF
TRBV6-5,-,TRBJ2-7,TRBD2,TGTGCCAGCAGTTACGGCGGGGGGGTCTACGAGCAGTACTTC,CASSYGGGVYEQYF